The T cell receptor beta chain described here comes from a study of T cells in Graves' hyperthyroidism and ophthalmopathy (dated by TCRdb to the late 2010s). About the study as a whole: Peripheral blood samples were taken at initial diagnosis, before any treatment was given. In addition, the study compared T-cell repertoires in thyroid tissue and in blood from five to seven Graves' hyperthyroidism patients. Prospective prediction of ophthalmopathy was tested in an independent validation cohort of 18 to 20 hyperthyroidism patients and 17 patients who later progressed to ophthalmopathy. TCR Vbeta CDR3 sequencing of roughly 140 peripheral blood samples (under 45 ophthalmopathy, about 80 hyperthyroidism and some 17 progressor patients) is reported in the paper. For training and testing, the 110 or so patients in the discovery cohort were randomly divided in a 7:3 ratio. To identify distinguishing TCR V-J signatures, a discovery cohort of about 100 patients was used, comprising some 45 with Graves' ophthalmopathy and some 60 with stable Graves' hyperthyroidism. After blood sampling, hyperthyroidism patients were treated with methimazole at a starting dose of 30 mg daily, and ophthalmopathy patients were treated with high-dose intravenous methylprednisolone.

The research as a whole found: Most expanded thyroid clonotypes (frequency above 0.001) were also found in blood, which suggests that blood repertoires may mirror thyroid immune responses. During validation, the model predicted progression to ophthalmopathy a median of approximately 6.5 months ahead of onset, with roughly 65% sensitivity and roughly 75% specificity. In cross-validation, a model built on a 13 V-J signature told ophthalmopathy apart from stable hyperthyroidism with approximately 90% sensitivity and around 81% specificity, and in testing the same model reached 80%/75%. Sample size was not statistically predetermined, and investigators were not blinded to group allocation.

In the ophthalmopathy patients, disease was moderately to severely active, with a Clinical Activity Score of 3 or more, a NOSPECS grade of 4 or more, and a duration of less than 3 months. Patients with uncontrolled infections, other autoimmune diseases, pregnancy or lactation were excluded. Clinical symptoms, serum thyroxine and TRAb, thyroid ultrasound, and orbital computed tomography formed the basis for the diagnoses. Ficoll-Paque density gradient centrifugation was used to isolate PBMCs from around 10 ml of fresh peripheral blood. Total RNA was extracted using Trizol reagent, and RNA quality was assessed on an Agilent 2100 Bioanalyzer. The TCR beta CDR3 regions were amplified from RNA transcripts. For the first round of RT-PCR on the TCR CDR3, the HTBI primer set was used together with the Qiagen OneStep RT-PCR kit. Libraries were constructed in a second round of multiplex PCR, after which size selection and purification were carried out. Sequencing of the libraries was done on an Illumina HiSeq2000 using paired-end 100 bp reads. The authors' pipeline ran thus. Raw data were processed with SOAPnuke, discarding reads with adapters, uncalled bases, mean Phred below 15, or no exact constant-primer or identifier match. High-quality paired reads were merged with COPE v1.2.5, and unique nucleotide sequences were defined as clonotypes. MiTCR v1.1 was used to align the clonotypes against IMGT TRBV, TRBD and TRBJ reference segments. The analysis was restricted to V-J combinations with a frequency above 0.0001, which together covered just over 99% of the repertoires. The TCS score was defined as F50 (clonal expansion) divided by E x V (chaos), with BLOSUM62-based TCRdist calculated between CDR3 peptides within each V-J. Welch's t-statistics and random forest reduced 514 V-J features to 13, which were used in a naive Bayes classifier (R e1071). The public reads were reprocessed in TCRdb via fastp at Q25 and MiXCR, keeping in-frame beta chains. CDR3 protein duplicates are merged, each entry listing the most common genes and DNA. These V and J calls derive from TCRdb rather than the authors' analysis. In this sample the table shows about 600,000 distinct CDR3 sequences, about a sixth of which occur a single time. In total, the top ten clones hold around 3.5% of the sample.

With respect to this clonotype: This receptor's antigen is unknown. No much larger clone is present one base from it, and per-base qualities are unavailable.

The V end loses 0 bases and the J end loses 7 bases, and a stretch of 15 bases separates them. From the cysteine through the phenylalanine, the CDR3 covers 16 amino acids. This entry keeps only the CDR3 DNA: 48 bases, framed from base 1. In the germline V gene, CDR1 corresponds to MNHEY and CDR2 to SVGAGI. This receptor chain uses TRBV6-5 and TRBJ1-4, with the D gene call left open. The sequence came from a woman aged 40 to 50 with Graves' ophthalmopathy. Sequenced: blood. The CDR3 reads as follows: CASSYSPPSPTEKLFF. The DNA reads TGTGCCAGCAGTTACTCGCCGCCCAGCCCGACTGAAAAACTGTTTTTT.